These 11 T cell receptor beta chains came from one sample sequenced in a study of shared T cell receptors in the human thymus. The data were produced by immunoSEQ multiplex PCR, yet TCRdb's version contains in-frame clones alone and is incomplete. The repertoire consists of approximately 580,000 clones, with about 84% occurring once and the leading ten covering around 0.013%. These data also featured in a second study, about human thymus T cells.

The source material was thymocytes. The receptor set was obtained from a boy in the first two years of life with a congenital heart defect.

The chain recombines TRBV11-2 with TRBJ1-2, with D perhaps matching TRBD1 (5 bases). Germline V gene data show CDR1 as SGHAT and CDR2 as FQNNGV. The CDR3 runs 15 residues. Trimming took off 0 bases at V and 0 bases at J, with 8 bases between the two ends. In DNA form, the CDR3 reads TGTGCCAGCAGCTTAGAAAGGGGCTCTAACTATGGCTACACCTTC. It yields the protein CASSLERGSNYGYTF. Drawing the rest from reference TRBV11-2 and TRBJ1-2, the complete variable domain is EAGVAQSPRYKIIEKRQSVAFWCNPISGHATLYWYQQILGQGPKLLIQFQNNGVVDDSQLPKDRFSAERLKGVDSTLKIQPAKLEDSAVYLCASSLERGSNYGYTFGSGTRLTVV.

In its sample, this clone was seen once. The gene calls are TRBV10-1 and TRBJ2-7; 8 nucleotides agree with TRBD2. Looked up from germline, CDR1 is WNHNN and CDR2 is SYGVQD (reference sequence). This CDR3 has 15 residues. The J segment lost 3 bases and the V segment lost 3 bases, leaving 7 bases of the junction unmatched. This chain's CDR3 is CASSDTQGLDYEQYF. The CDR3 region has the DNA TGCGCCAGCAGTGATACCCAGGGACTAGACTACGAGCAGTACTTC.

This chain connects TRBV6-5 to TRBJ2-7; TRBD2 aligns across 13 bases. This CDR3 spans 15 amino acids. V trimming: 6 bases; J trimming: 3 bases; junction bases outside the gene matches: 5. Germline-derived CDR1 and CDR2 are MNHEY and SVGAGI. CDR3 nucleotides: TGTGCCAGCAGCCAGGGACTAGCGGGGAGCTACGAGCAGTACTTC. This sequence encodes CASSQGLAGSYEQYF.

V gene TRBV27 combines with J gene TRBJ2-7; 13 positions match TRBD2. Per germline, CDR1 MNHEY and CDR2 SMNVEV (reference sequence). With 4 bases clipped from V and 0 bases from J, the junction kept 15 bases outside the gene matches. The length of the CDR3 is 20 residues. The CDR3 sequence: CASSSTRPGLAGLNSYEQYF. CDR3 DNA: TGTGCCAGCAGTTCCACCCGACCGGGACTAGCGGGACTGAACTCCTACGAGCAGTACTTC.

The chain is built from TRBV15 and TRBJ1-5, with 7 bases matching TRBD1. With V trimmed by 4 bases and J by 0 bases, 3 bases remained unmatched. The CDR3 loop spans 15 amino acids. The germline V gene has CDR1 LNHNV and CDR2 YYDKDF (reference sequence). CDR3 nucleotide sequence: TGTGCCACCAGCACAGGGGGTGGTAGCAATCAGCCCCAGCATTTT. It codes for CATSTGGGSNQPQHF.

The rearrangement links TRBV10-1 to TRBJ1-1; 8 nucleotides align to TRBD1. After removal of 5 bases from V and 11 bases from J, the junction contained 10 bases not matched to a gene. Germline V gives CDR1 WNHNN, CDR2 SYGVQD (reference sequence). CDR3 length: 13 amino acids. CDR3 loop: CASSRTGNLGAFF. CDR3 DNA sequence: TGCGCCAGCAGTAGGACAGGGAACCTCGGGGCTTTCTTT.

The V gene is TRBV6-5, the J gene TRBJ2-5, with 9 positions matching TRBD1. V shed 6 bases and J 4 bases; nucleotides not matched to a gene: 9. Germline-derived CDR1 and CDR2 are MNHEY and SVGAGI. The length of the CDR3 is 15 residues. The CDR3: CASRPQGARRETQYF. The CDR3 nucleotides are TGTGCCAGCAGGCCACAGGGGGCGCGGCGAGAGACCCAGTACTTC.

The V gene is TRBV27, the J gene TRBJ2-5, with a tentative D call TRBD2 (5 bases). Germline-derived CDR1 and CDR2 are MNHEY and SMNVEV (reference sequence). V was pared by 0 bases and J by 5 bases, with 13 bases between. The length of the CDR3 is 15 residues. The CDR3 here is CASSLSGGRRETQYF. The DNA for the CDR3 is TGTGCCAGCAGTTTATCGGGCGGGCGACGGGAGACCCAGTACTTC.

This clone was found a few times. The CDR3 DNA is TGCGCCAGCAGCATAGGAGGGGAGGAGACCCAGTACTTC. Residues: CASSIGGEETQYF. The chain has TRBV5-1 and TRBJ2-5; a weak D match, TRBD2 (6 bases). V shed 4 bases and J shed 5 bases, with 12 bases lying between them. Germline values: CDR1 SGHRS, CDR2 YFSETQ. The CDR3 runs 13 residues. The full variable domain, with the rest looked up from reference TRBV5-1 and TRBJ2-5, is KAGVTQTPRYLIKTRGQQVTLSCSPISGHRSVSWYQQTPGQGLQFLFEYFSETQRNKGNFPGRFSGRQFSNSRSEMNVSTLELGDSALYLCASSIGGEETQYFGPGTRLLVL.

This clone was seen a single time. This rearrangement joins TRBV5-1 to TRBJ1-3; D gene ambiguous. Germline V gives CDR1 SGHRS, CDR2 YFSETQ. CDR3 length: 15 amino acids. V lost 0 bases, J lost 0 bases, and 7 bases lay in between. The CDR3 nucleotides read TGCGCCAGCAGCTTGGCCCCGTGCTCTGGAAACACCATATATTTT. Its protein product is CASSLAPCSGNTIYF.

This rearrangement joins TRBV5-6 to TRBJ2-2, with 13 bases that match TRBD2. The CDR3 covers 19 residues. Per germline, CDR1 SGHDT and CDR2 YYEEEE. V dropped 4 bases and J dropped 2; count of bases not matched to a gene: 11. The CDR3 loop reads CASSTRFRTSGRNTGELFF. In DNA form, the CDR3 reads TGTGCCAGCAGCACCAGGTTCAGGACTAGCGGGAGAAACACCGGGGAGCTGTTTTTT.